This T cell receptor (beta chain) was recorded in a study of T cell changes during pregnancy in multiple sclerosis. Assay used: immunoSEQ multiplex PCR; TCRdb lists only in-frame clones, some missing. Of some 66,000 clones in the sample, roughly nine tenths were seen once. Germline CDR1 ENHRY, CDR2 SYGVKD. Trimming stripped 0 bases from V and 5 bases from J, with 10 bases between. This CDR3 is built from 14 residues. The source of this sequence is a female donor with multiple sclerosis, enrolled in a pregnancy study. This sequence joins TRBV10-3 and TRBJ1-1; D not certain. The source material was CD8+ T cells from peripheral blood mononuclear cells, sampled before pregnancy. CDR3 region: CAISESEVDTEAFF. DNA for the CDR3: TGTGCCATCAGTGAGTCGGAGGTCGATACTGAAGCTTTCTTT.